The T cell receptor (beta chain) described here comes from a study of neoadjuvant anti-PD-1 for oral cavity cancer. The overall study: Non-progressing patients received a fourth nivolumab dose near day 43, then surgery on days 50-56.

Assay used: immunoSEQ multiplex PCR; TCRdb lists only in-frame clones, some missing. Of around 17,000 clones listed, around 64% are singletons. PBMCs were not maintained or expanded in culture before analysis. The CDR3 is made up of 12 amino acids. Germline loops: CDR1 LNHDA, CDR2 SQIVND (reference sequence). Trimming took 9 bases from V and 4 from J, leaving 10 bases between them. This clonotype originated in a person between 40 and 85 years old with oral cavity squamous cell carcinoma. The V gene is TRBV19, the J gene TRBJ1-5, with D unclear. The sample was PBMCs, taken before nivolumab (anti-PD-1) treatment. CDR3 DNA sequence: TGTGCCAGCCGCCAACAGAATCAGCCCCAGCATTTT. Protein product: CASRQQNQPQHF.